The clone carrying this T cell receptor beta chain was seen just once. The sample is drawn from a study of blood T cell repertoires in COVID-19. Across the whole study: Acute and convalescent COVID-19 samples came from the United States, Italy and Spain. T cells, B-cell-depleted T cells, or PBMCs supplied cDNA or gDNA.

Germline CDR1 is MGHRA and CDR2 is YSYEKL. Trimming at V came to 1 base and at J to 5 bases, leaving 6 bases not matched to a gene. The CDR3 is 17 amino acids. The method was immunoSEQ multiplex PCR; TCRdb's version includes in-frame clones alone and lacks a portion of them. Found here are 130,000 to 150,000 clones, under 90% of them singletons; the top ten hold around 8.5%. The chain carries TRBV4-1 and TRBJ2-5; 14 positions match TRBD2. The clonotype was recovered from a human donor in a cohort sampled during active COVID-19. Sequencing input: peripheral blood. In nucleotides, the CDR3 is TGCGCCAGCAGCCAAGGACTAGCGGGAGGGCCGGTGGAGACCCAGTACTTC. It yields the protein CASSQGLAGGPVETQYF.